This T cell receptor (beta chain) was profiled in a study of T-cell memory formation after mild COVID-19. Study outcomes and limitations: Mainly in CM and EM were contracting CD4+ clones; CD8+ were in EMRA.

The CDR3 length is 15 residues. The V gene lost 0 bases and the J gene lost 6 bases, with 13 bases spanning the gap. Germline V CDR1 and CDR2: LGHNA, YNFKEQ. About this clonotype: The antigen is undetermined.

TCRdb processed the 5' RACE reads anew with MiXCR; each CDR3 protein has one entry. Here the sample spans fewer than 500,000 distinct CDR3 sequences, around 25% being singletons. The origin of this receptor is an adult woman who had mild COVID-19 (a few samples of this study predate the infection). Cell type and time point are not known. The sequenced material came from PBMCs or a T cell subset sorted from them (not recorded which). This sequence joins TRBV4-2 and TRBJ2-3, with D perhaps TRBD1 (7 bases). The CDR3 DNA is TGTGCCAGCAGCCAAGACGGGCAGGGGGGCGATACGCAGTATTTT. Translating gives CASSQDGQGGDTQYF.